This T cell receptor beta chain stems from a study of cytomegalovirus exposure and HLA in healthy donors. Study-level results: Through in vitro validation, three CMV-associated chains were shown to be specific for CMV antigens. Most sequenced TCRs were rare (though some public TCRs occurred in many donors).

Only in-frame clones appear in the TCRdb table, and some are missing; sequencing was by immunoSEQ multiplex PCR. Of 75,000 to 100,000 clones in the sample, approximately 96% were seen once. The donors were members of the approximately 110-subject validation cohort (separate from the approximately 670-subject first cohort). In the case of this clone: Antigen unknown.

V gave up 2 bases and J gave up 6 bases; unmatched junction bases: 15. Germline V gene sequence: CDR1 MNHEY, CDR2 SMNVEV (reference sequence). The CDR3 has 20 residues. This chain links TRBV27 with TRBJ2-2; 13 nucleotides align to TRBD2. This TCR came from a man aged 18 to 29 in good health and CMV-seronegative. The specimen sequenced was PBMCs. CDR3 in DNA: TGTGCCAGCAGTTTAACGCCCCCGGTGGGGACTAGCGGGACCCCCGGGGAGCTGTTTTTT. This codes for CASSLTPPVGTSGTPGELFF.